Described below is a single T cell receptor beta chain sequence and its context. Its cognate antigen is unknown. The data stem from a study of T cell responses to AZD1222 COVID-19 vaccine. Study-wide results and limits: In all cases, repertoires were sampled only after the peak T cell response.

Profiled with immunoSEQ multiplex PCR; TCRdb holds only in-frame clones, not every one. The repertoire holds about 110,000 clones, with almost 90% as singletons. CDR1 and CDR2 (germline): SGHAT, FQNNGV. The CDR3 runs 13 residues. V shed 5 bases and J shed 4 bases, with 10 bases lying between them. This material consisted of peripheral blood, taken on day 0 of AZD1222 vaccination. The chain has TRBV11-2 and TRBJ2-3, with D possibly matching TRBD2 (5 bases). The sequence came from an adult in good health. The DNA of the CDR3 is TGTGCCAGCAGCCCCTGGAGGTCAGATACGCAGTATTTT. This codes for CASSPWRSDTQYF.